This T cell receptor beta chain was recovered during a study of blood T cell repertoires in COVID-19. The overall study: Sites across the United States, Italy and Spain contributed samples from acute and convalescent COVID-19. Sources were T cells, B-cell-depleted T cells, or PBMCs; the material itself was cDNA or gDNA.

This CDR3 region has 16 residues. Trimming removed 5 bases from V and 1 base from J, with 15 bases in between. CDR1 and CDR2 from the germline V gene are MDHEN and SYDVKM. The method was immunoSEQ multiplex PCR; TCRdb's version includes in-frame clones alone and lacks a portion of them. The repertoire consists of a few hundred thousand clones, with about 83% occurring once and the leading ten covering about 1.5%. The gene calls are TRBV28 and TRBJ2-4; D is possibly TRBD2 (6 bases). The source material was peripheral blood. This receptor was identified in a woman aged 40 to 49 who had recovered from COVID-19. CDR3 DNA sequence: TGTGCCAGCAGTGGTTCGGGAGTCGGGGCCAAAAACATTCAGTACTTC. The encoded protein is CASSGSGVGAKNIQYF.